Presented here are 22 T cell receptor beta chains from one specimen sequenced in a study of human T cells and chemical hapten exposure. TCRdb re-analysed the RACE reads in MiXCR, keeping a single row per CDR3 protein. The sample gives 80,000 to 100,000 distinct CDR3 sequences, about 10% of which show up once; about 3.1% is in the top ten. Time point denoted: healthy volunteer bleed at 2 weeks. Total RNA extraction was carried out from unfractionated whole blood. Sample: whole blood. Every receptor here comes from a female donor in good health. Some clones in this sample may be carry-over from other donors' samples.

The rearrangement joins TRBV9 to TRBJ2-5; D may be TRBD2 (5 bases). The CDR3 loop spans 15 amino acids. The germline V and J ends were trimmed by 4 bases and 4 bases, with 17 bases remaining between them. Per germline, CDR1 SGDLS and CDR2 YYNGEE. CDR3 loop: CASSSRDREGETQYF. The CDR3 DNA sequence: TGTGCCAGCAGCTCCCGTGACCGAGAGGGAGAGACCCAGTACTTC.

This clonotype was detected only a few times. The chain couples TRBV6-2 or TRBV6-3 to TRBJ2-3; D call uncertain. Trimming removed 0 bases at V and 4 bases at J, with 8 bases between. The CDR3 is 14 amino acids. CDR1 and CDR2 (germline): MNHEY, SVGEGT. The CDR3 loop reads CASSYSSIADTQYF. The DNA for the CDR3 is TGTGCCAGCAGTTACTCATCTATTGCAGATACGCAGTATTTT.

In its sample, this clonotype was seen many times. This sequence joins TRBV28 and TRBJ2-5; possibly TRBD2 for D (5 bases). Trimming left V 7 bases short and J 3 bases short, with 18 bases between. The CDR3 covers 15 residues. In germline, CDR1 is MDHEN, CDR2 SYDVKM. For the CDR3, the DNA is TGTGCCAGCACCTCCCCTTTTATGGGAGAAGAGACCCAGTACTTC. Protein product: CASTSPFMGEETQYF.

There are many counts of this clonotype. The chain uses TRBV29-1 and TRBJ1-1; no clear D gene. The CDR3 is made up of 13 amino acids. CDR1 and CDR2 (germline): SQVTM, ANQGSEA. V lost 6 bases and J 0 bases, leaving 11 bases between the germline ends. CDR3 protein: CSVGKTVNTEAFF. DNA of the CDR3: TGCAGCGTGGGTAAGACGGTGAACACTGAAGCTTTCTTT. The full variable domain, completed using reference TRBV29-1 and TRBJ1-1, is SAVISQKPSRDICQRGTSLTIQCQVDSQVTMMFWYRQQPGQSLTLIATANQGSEATYESGFVIDKFPISRPNLTFSTLTVSNMSPEDSSIYLCSVGKTVNTEAFFGQGTRLTVV.

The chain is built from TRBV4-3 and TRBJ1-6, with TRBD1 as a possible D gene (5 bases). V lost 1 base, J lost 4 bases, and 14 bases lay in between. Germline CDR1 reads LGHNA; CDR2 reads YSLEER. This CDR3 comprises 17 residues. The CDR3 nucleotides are TGCGCCAGCAGCCAAGCCGGGGGTACGGCATATAATTCACCCCTCCACTTT. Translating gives CASSQAGGTAYNSPLHF.

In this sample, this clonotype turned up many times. Here the CDR3 DNA reads TGTGCCAGCAGAAGCGGGAGTTCCTACAATGAGCAGTTCTTC. Translated, it gives CASRSGSSYNEQFF. This chain connects TRBV6-6 to TRBJ2-1, with TRBD2 identical over 8 bases. The CDR3 is made up of 14 amino acids. V lost 6 bases and J lost 1; bases outside the gene matches: 2. Germline V gene lookup returns CDR1 MNHNY and CDR2 SVGAGI (reference sequence).

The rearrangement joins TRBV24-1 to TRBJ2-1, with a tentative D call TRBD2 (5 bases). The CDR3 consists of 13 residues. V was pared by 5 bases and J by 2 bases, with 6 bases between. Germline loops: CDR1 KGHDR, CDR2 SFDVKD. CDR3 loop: CATSVATYNEQFF. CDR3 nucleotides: TGTGCCACCAGTGTAGCGACCTACAATGAGCAGTTCTTC.

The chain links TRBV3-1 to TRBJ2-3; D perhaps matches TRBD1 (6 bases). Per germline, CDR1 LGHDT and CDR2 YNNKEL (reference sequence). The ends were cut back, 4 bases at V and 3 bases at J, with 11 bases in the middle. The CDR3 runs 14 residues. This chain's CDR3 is CASSPNRVTDTQYF. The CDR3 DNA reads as TGTGCCAGCAGCCCTAACAGGGTAACAGATACGCAGTATTTT.

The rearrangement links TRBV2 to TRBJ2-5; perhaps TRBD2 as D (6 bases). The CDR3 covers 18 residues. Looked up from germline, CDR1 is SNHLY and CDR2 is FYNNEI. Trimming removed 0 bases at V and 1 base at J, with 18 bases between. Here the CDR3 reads CASSEAITLAGLQETQYF. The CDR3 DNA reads TGTGCCAGCAGTGAAGCGATAACCCTGGCGGGACTCCAAGAGACCCAGTACTTC.

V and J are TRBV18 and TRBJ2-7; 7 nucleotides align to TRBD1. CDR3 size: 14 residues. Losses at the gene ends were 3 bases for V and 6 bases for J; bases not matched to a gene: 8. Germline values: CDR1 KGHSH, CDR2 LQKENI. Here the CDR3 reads CASSPPRQGLEQYF. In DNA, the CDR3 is TGTGCCAGCTCACCCCCTCGACAGGGTCTCGAGCAGTACTTC.

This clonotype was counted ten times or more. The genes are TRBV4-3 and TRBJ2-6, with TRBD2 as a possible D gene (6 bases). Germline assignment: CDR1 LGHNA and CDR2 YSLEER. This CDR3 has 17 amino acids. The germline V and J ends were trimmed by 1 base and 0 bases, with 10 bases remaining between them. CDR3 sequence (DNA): TGCGCCAGCAGCCAAGGCGCGGGGCTCTCTGGGGCCAACGTCCTGACTTTC. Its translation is CASSQGAGLSGANVLTF.

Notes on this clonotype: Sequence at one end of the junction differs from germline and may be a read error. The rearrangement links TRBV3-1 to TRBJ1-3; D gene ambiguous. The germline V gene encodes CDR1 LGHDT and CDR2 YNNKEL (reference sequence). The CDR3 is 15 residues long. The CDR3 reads CASSQDTASGNTIYF. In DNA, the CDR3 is TGTGCCAGCAGTCAAGACACAGCCTCTGGAAACACCATATATTTT.

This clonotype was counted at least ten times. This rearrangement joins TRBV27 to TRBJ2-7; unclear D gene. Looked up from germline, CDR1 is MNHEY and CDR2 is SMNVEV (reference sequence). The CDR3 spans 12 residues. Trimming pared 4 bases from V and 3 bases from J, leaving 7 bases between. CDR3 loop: CASSSSIYEQYF. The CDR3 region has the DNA TGTGCCAGCAGTTCGAGTATCTACGAGCAGTACTTC.

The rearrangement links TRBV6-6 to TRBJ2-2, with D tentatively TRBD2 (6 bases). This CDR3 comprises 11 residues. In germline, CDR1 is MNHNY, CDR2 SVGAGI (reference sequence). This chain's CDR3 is CAAEGPGELFF. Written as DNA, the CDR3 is TGTGCGGCGGAGGGGCCCGGGGAGCTGTTTTTT.

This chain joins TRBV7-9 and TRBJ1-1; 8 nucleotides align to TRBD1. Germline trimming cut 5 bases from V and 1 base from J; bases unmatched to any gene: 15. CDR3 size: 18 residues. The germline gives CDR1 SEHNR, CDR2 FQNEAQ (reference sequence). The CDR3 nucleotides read TGTGCCAGCAGCCCCCTTACCCGGACAGGGTGGGGGAACACTGAAGCTTTCTTT. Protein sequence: CASSPLTRTGWGNTEAFF.

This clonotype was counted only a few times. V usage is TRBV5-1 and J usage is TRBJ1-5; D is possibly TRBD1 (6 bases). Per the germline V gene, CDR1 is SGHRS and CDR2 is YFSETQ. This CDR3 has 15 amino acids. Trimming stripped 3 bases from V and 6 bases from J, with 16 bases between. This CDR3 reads CASSSEPGASQPQHF. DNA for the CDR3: TGCGCCAGCAGCTCGGAGCCAGGGGCGAGTCAGCCCCAGCATTTT.

The CDR3: CASRAESQPNYGYTF. The CDR3, as DNA: TGTGCCAGCAGAGCTGAGAGTCAGCCAAACTATGGCTACACCTTC. The chain uses TRBV2 and TRBJ1-2; D call uncertain. Trimming removed 6 bases from V and 2 bases from J, with 16 bases in between. This CDR3 contains 15 residues. CDR1 and CDR2 (germline): SNHLY, FYNNEI.

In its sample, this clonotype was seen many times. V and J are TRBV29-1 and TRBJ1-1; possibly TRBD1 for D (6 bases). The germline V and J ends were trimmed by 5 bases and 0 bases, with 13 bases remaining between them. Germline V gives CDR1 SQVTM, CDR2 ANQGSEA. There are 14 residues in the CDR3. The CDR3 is CSVRIQGMNTEAFF. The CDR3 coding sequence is TGCAGCGTTCGAATACAGGGAATGAACACTGAAGCTTTCTTT.

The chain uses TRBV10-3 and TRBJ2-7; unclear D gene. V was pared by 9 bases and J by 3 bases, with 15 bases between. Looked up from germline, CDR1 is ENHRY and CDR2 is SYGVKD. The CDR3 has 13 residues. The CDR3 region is CAIALRPDYEQYF. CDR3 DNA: TGTGCCATAGCCCTACGTCCTGACTACGAGCAGTACTTC.

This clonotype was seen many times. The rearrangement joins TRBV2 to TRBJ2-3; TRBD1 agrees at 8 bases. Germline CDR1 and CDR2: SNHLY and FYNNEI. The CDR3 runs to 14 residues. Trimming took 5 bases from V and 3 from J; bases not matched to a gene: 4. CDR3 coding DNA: TGTGCCAGCAGTCCGGGACAGGCTACAGATACGCAGTATTTT. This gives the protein CASSPGQATDTQYF.

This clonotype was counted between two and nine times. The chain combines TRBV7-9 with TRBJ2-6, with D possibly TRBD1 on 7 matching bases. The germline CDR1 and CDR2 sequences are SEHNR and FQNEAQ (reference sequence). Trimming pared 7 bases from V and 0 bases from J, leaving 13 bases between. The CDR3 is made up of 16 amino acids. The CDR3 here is CASNDRDFSGANVLTF. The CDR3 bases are TGTGCCAGCAACGACAGGGACTTCTCTGGGGCCAACGTCCTGACTTTC.

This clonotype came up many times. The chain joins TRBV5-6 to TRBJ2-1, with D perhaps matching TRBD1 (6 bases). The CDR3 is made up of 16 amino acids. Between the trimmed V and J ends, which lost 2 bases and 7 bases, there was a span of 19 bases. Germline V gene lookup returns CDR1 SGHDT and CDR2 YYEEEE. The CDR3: CASSFRSSGDYNEQFF. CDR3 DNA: TGTGCCAGCAGCTTCAGATCATCAGGGGATTATAATGAGCAGTTCTTC.